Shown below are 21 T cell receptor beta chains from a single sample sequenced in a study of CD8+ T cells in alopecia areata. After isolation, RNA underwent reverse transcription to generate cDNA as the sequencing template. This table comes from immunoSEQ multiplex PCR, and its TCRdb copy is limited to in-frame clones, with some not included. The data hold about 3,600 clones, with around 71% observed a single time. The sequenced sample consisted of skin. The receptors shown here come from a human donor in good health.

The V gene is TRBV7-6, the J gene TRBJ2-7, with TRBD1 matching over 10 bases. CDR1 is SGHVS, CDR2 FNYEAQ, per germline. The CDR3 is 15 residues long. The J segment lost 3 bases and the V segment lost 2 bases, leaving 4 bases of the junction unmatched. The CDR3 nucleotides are TGTGCCAGCAGCTTAACTGGACAGGGGGACTACGAGCAGTACTTC. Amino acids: CASSLTGQGDYEQYF.

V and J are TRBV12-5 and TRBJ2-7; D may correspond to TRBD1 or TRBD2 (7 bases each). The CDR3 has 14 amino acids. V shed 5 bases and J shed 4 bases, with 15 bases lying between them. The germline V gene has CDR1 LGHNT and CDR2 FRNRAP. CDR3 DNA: TGTGCTAGTGGTCCCAGGGGGGGGGCGTACGAGCAGTACTTC. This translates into CASGPRGGAYEQYF. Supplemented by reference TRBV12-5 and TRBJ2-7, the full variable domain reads DARVTQTPRHKVTEMGQEVTMRCQPILGHNTVFWYRQTMMQGLELLAYFRNRAPLDDSGMPKDRFSAEMPDATLATLKIQPSEPRDSAVYFCASGPRGGAYEQYFGPGTRLTVT.

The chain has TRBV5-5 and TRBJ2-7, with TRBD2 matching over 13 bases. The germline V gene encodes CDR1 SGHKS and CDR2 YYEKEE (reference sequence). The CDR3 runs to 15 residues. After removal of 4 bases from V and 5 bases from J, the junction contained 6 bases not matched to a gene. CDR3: CASSPWTSGGHEQYF. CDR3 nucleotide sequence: TGTGCCAGCAGCCCGTGGACTAGCGGGGGACACGAGCAGTACTTC.

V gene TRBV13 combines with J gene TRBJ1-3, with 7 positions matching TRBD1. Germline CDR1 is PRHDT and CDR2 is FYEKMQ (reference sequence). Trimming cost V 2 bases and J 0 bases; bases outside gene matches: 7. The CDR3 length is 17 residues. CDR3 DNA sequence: TGTGCCAGCAGCTTACTTCGGGACAGTCTCTCTGGAAACACCATATATTTT. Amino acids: CASSLLRDSLSGNTIYF.

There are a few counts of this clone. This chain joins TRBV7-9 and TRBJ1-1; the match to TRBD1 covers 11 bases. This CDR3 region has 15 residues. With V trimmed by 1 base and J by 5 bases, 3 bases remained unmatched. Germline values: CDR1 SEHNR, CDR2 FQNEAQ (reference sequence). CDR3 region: CASSLGGTGGTEAFF. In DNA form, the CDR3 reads TGTGCCAGCAGCTTAGGTGGGACAGGGGGGACTGAAGCTTTCTTT.

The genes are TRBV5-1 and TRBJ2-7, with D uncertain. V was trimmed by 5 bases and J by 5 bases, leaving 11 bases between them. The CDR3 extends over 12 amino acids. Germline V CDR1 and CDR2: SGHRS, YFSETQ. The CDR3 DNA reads TGCGCCAGCAGAAGGTCTTTCCACGAGCAGTACTTC. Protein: CASRRSFHEQYF.

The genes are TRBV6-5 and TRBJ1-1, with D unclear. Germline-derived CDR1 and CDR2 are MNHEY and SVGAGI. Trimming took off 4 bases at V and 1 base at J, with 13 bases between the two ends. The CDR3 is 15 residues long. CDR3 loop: CASSFSFLGNTEAFF. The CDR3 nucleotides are TGTGCCAGCAGTTTCTCCTTTTTAGGGAACACTGAAGCTTTCTTT.

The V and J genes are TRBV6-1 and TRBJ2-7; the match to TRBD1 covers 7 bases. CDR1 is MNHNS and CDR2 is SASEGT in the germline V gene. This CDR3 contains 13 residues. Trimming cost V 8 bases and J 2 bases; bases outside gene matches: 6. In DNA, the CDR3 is TGTGCCAGCGAAAGGGACAGTACCTACGAGCAGTACTTC. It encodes CASERDSTYEQYF.

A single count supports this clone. CDR3 region: CASSLAKVDTTLPSREQYF. CDR3 DNA sequence: TGCGCCAGCAGCTTGGCAAAGGTGGACACTACCCTACCCTCTAGGGAGCAGTACTTC. This chain uses TRBV5-1 with TRBJ2-7; the D gene is possibly TRBD1 (5 bases). The CDR3 has 19 residues. The germline CDR1 and CDR2 sequences are SGHRS and YFSETQ. The V gene lost 0 bases and the J gene lost 7 bases, with 29 bases spanning the gap.

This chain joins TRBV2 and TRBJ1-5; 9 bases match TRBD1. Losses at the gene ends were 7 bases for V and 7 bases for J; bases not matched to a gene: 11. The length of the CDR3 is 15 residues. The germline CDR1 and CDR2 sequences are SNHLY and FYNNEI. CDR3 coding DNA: TGTGCCAGCATCCTAGGGGCGGGACAGGGCCAGCCCCAGCATTTT. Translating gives CASILGAGQGQPQHF.

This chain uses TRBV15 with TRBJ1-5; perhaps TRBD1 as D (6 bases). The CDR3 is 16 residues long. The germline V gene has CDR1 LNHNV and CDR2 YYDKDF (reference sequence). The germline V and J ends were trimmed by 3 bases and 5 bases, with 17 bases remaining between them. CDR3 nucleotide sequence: TGTGCCACCAGCAGCTACTTCCGACAGGAGCATCAGCCCCAGCATTTT. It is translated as CATSSYFRQEHQPQHF.

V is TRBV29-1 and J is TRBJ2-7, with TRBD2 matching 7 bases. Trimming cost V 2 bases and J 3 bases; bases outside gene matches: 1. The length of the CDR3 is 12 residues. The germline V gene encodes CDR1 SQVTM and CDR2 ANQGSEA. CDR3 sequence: CSVELADYEQYF. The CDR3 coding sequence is TGCAGCGTTGAACTAGCGGACTACGAGCAGTACTTC.

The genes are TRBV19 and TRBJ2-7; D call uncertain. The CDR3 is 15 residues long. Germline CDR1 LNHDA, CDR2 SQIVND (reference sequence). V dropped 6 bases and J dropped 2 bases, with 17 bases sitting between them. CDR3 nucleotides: TGTGCCAGTAGGAAAGGCCTGGGGAAGGCCTACGAGCAGTACTTC. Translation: CASRKGLGKAYEQYF.

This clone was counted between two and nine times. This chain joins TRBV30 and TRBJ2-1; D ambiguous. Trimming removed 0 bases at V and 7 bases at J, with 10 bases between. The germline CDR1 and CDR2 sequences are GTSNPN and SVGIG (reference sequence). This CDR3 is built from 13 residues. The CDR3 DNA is TGTGCCTGGAGTGTACGGCTAGATAATGAGCAGTTCTTC. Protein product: CAWSVRLDNEQFF.

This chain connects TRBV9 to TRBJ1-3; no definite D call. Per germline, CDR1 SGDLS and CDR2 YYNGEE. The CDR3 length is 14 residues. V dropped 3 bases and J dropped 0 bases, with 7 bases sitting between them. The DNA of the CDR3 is TGTGCCAGCAGCGGTCTTAGCTCTGGAAACACCATATATTTT. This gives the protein CASSGLSSGNTIYF.

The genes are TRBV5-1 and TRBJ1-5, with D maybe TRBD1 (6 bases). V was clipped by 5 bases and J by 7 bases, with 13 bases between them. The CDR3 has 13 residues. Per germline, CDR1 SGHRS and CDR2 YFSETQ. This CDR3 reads CASSRGLGQPQHF. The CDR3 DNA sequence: TGCGCCAGCAGTAGGGGGTTAGGCCAGCCCCAGCATTTT.

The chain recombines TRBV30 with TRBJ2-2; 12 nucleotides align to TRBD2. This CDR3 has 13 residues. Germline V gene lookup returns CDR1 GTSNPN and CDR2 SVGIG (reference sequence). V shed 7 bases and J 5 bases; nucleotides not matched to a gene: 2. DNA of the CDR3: TGTGCCTCTGGGACTAGCGGGACCGGGGAGCTGTTTTTT. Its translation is CASGTSGTGELFF.

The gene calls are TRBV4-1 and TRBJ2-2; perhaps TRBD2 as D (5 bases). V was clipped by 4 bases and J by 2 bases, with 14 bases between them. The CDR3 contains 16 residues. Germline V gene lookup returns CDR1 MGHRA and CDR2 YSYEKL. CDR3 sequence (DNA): TGCGCCAGCAGCCTCGAGGGATCCCTAAACACCGGGGAGCTGTTTTTT. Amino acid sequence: CASSLEGSLNTGELFF.

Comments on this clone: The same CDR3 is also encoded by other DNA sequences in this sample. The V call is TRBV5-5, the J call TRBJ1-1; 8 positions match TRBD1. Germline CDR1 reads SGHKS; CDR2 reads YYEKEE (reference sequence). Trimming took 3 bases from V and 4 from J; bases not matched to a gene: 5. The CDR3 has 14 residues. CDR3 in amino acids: CASSSGGLGTEAFF. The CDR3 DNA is TGTGCCAGCAGCTCAGGGGGCTTGGGCACTGAAGCTTTCTTT.

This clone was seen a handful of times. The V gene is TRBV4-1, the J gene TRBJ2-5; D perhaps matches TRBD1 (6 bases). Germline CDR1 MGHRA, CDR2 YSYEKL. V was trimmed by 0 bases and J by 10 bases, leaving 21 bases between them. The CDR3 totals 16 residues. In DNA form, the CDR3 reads TGCGCCAGCAGCCAAGATTCCCTAGGGGGATGGAAGGACCAGTACTTC. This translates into CASSQDSLGGWKDQYF.

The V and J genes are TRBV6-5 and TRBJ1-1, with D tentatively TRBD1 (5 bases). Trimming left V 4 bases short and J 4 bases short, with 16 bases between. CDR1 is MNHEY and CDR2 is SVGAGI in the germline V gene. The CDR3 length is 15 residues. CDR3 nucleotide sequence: TGTGCCAGCAGTTCCCCCTCTCAGGGTGTCACTGAAGCTTTCTTT. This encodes CASSSPSQGVTEAFF.